These 10 T cell receptor beta chains were all obtained from the same sample, sequenced in a study of yellow fever vaccine responses in identical twins. TCRdb re-analysed the RT-PCR reads in MiXCR, keeping a single row per CDR3 protein. The table records roughly 10,000 distinct CDR3 sequences, 70% to 90% of them present only once. The material was T cells from blood (PBMCs), unsorted or a sorted subset (not recorded which), obtained before or after yellow fever vaccination (not recorded which). These receptor sequences come from a woman aged 18 to 35 who received the yellow fever vaccine.

The V gene is TRBV29-1, the J gene TRBJ2-2; D remains ambiguous. Looked up from germline, CDR1 is SQVTM and CDR2 is ANQGSEA. The CDR3 spans 12 residues. CDR3 in DNA: TGCAGAGATATATGGAACACCGGGGAGCTGTTTTTT. It codes for CRDIWNTGELFF.

This chain joins TRBV28 and TRBJ2-1, with D hard to call. The CDR3 length is 13 residues. The germline V gene encodes CDR1 MDHEN and CDR2 SYDVKM. The V and J ends lost 10 bases and 0 bases respectively, with 10 bases between them. CDR3: CATRVSSYNEQFF. For the CDR3, the DNA is TGTGCCACCCGGGTTAGCTCCTACAATGAGCAGTTCTTC. The variable domain in full, completed from reference TRBV28 and TRBJ2-1, reads DVKVTQSSRYLVKRTGEKVFLECVQDMDHENMFWYRQDPGLGLRLIYFSYDVKMKEKGDIPEGYSVSREKKERFSLILESASTNQTSMYLCATRVSSYNEQFFGPGTRLTVL.

V and J are TRBV11-2 and TRBJ1-6; D remains ambiguous. V was clipped by 5 bases and J by 7 bases, with 12 bases between them. Germline CDR1 reads SGHAT; CDR2 reads FQNNGV. CDR3 length equals 14 residues. The CDR3 bases are TGTGCCAGCAGCACCAAGACTCCGAATTCACCCCTCCACTTT. This codes for CASSTKTPNSPLHF.

The V and J genes are TRBV18 and TRBJ1-3, with D uncertain. The CDR3 loop spans 14 amino acids. Germline values: CDR1 KGHSH, CDR2 LQKENI. V was shortened by 0 bases and J by 5 bases, with 8 bases between the two germline ends. CDR3 amino acids: CASSPPKPRNTIYF. The CDR3 DNA sequence: TGTGCCAGCTCACCACCTAAACCCCGAAACACCATATATTTT.

The chain couples TRBV29-1 to TRBJ2-5; no clear D gene. The germline V gene has CDR1 SQVTM and CDR2 ANQGSEA. The CDR3 spans 10 residues. Trimming took 6 bases from V and 3 from J, leaving 5 bases between them. The CDR3 here is CSVREETQYF. CDR3 DNA: TGCAGCGTCCGTGAAGAGACCCAGTACTTC.

V usage is TRBV29-1 and J usage is TRBJ2-1, with D possibly called TRBD1 or TRBD2 (5 bases each). The CDR3 spans 11 residues. The V end was cut by 4 bases, the J end by 15 bases, with 16 bases between. The germline gives CDR1 SQVTM, CDR2 ANQGSEA. The CDR3 DNA sequence: TGCAGCGTTGTCAGGGACGAGACTCCGTTCTTC. This translates into CSVVRDETPFF.

The CDR3, as DNA: TGTGCCAGCAGCTCGCGCTACGAGCAGTACTTC. Protein product: CASSSRYEQYF. This sequence joins TRBV11-3 and TRBJ2-7; D call uncertain. Germline CDR1 is SGHNT and CDR2 is YENEEA. V lost 4 bases, J lost 3 bases, and 4 bases lay in between. CDR3 length equals 11 residues.

This chain joins TRBV4-3 and TRBJ1-2; 7 bases map to TRBD1. Trimming removed 1 base from V and 6 bases from J; junction bases left unmatched: 5. The CDR3 loop spans 14 amino acids. Germline V gives CDR1 LGHNA, CDR2 YSLEER. The CDR3 nucleotides are TGCGCCAGCAGCCAAGGAGGGACAGTCGATGGCTACACCTTC. Encoded protein: CASSQGGTVDGYTF.

V is TRBV12-3 or TRBV12-4 and J is TRBJ2-1, with 12 nucleotides matching TRBD1. This CDR3 has 13 residues. The ends lost 6 bases at V and 12 bases at J; junction bases unmatched: 6. The CDR3 DNA reads TGTGCCAGCAGCGGGACAGGGGGCTTATGGCAGTTCTTC. Its protein product is CASSGTGGLWQFF.

The chain carries TRBV11-3 and TRBJ2-7; 8 nucleotides agree with TRBD1. Trimming removed 1 base from V and 2 bases from J; junction bases left unmatched: 1. CDR1 is SGHNT and CDR2 is YENEEA in the germline V gene. This CDR3 spans 14 amino acids. Here the CDR3 reads CASSLGRGPYEQYF. As DNA, the CDR3 is TGTGCCAGCAGCTTAGGCAGGGGGCCCTACGAGCAGTACTTC.